Shown below are 11 T cell receptor beta chains from a single sample sequenced in a study of shared clonotypes between healthy human individuals. Measured with immunoSEQ multiplex PCR; TCRdb has only the in-frame clones, and not every one. The sample has about 610,000 clones; around 97% are singletons. The specimen sequenced was naive CD4+ T cells sorted from blood. The subset was: CD45RA+ positively selected. Receptors originate from a woman between 25 and 40 years old in good health.

The chain recombines TRBV5-8 with TRBJ2-3; 7 nucleotides line up with TRBD1. CDR1 is SGHTS, CDR2 YDEGEE, per germline. The CDR3 covers 15 residues. After removal of 4 bases from V and 1 base from J, the junction contained 6 bases not matched to a gene. The CDR3 bases are TGTGCCAGCAGCGCGACAGGGAGAGGCACAGATACGCAGTATTTT. This encodes CASSATGRGTDTQYF.

This rearrangement joins TRBV28 to TRBJ2-2; D uncertain. The germline CDR1 and CDR2 sequences are MDHEN and SYDVKM. The ends were cut back, 5 bases at V and 2 bases at J, with 15 bases in the middle. CDR3 length: 16 residues. The CDR3 nucleotides are TGTGCCAGCAGTCCTACTGCGACACTAAACACCGGGGAGCTGTTTTTT. Translation: CASSPTATLNTGELFF.

The genes are TRBV2 and TRBJ1-1, with 10 nucleotides matching TRBD1. This CDR3 region has 15 residues. Germline V gene data show CDR1 as SNHLY and CDR2 as FYNNEI. V shed 3 bases and J 4 bases; nucleotides not matched to a gene: 5. The CDR3 sequence is CASSDDRGRATEAFF. In DNA form, the CDR3 reads TGTGCCAGCAGTGACGACAGGGGGCGCGCCACTGAAGCTTTCTTT.

As for this clone: The junction departs from the called germline gene at one end, perhaps through a read error. The genes are TRBV27 and TRBJ1-5; tentative D call: TRBD1 (6 bases). The CDR3 totals 14 residues. The germline gives CDR1 MNHEY, CDR2 SMNVEV (reference sequence). The chain's CDR3 is CASSFNGGKQPQHF. The CDR3 DNA sequence: TGTGCCAGCAGTTTTAATGGGGGCAAGCAGCCCCAGCATTTT.

The chain couples TRBV5-4 to TRBJ2-2; 9 bases map to TRBD2. This CDR3 is built from 17 residues. With V trimmed by 3 bases and J by 0 bases, 6 bases remained unmatched. Looked up from germline, CDR1 is SGHNT and CDR2 is YYREEE (reference sequence). The CDR3: CASSSLAGAANTGELFF. The CDR3 coding sequence is TGTGCCAGCAGCTCTTTAGCGGGAGCCGCGAACACCGGGGAGCTGTTTTTT.

J is TRBJ2-3 and V is TRBV28, with D tentatively TRBD1 (8 bases). The CDR3 is made up of 15 amino acids. CDR1 is MDHEN, CDR2 SYDVKM, per germline. Trimming left V 5 bases short and J 8 bases short, with 20 bases between. CDR3 sequence: CASSPGGQGHGTQYF. Here the CDR3 DNA reads TGTGCCAGCAGTCCGGGAGGACAGGGCCATGGTACGCAGTATTTT.

V gene TRBV7-9 combines with J gene TRBJ2-1, with 12 bases fitting TRBD2. Germline CDR1 is SEHNR and CDR2 is FQNEAQ (reference sequence). V gave up 5 bases and J gave up 8 bases; unmatched junction bases: 16. The CDR3 spans 18 residues. CDR3 coding DNA: TGTGCCAGCAGCCTGATATGGACTAGCGGGATAGGTGATTATGAGCAGTTCTTC. This codes for CASSLIWTSGIGDYEQFF.

This chain connects TRBV10-2 to TRBJ1-2; the match to TRBD1 covers 7 bases. Germline trimming cut 5 bases from V and 2 bases from J; bases unmatched to any gene: 8. The germline V gene encodes CDR1 WSHSY and CDR2 SAAADI. This CDR3 is built from 15 residues. CDR3 amino acids: CASSSWTGSNYGYTF. In nucleotides, the CDR3 is TGCGCCAGCAGTTCTTGGACAGGATCAAACTATGGCTACACCTTC.

The V and J genes are TRBV27 and TRBJ2-1; D is unclear. Germline CDR1 and CDR2: MNHEY and SMNVEV (reference sequence). This CDR3 has 15 amino acids. Trimming removed 4 bases from V and 4 bases from J, with 14 bases in between. CDR3 nucleotide sequence: TGTGCCAGCAGTTCAATCAGCGTAAGTTACAATGAGCAGTTCTTC. Residues: CASSSISVSYNEQFF.

The V and J genes are TRBV5-1 and TRBJ1-4; possible D gene TRBD1, 6 bases. V lost 1 base and J 5 bases, leaving 9 bases between the germline ends. The CDR3 loop spans 14 amino acids. The germline gives CDR1 SGHRS, CDR2 YFSETQ. The CDR3 coding sequence is TGCGCCAGCAGCTTGAGGGGGGACAATGAAAAACTGTTTTTT. It codes for CASSLRGDNEKLFF.

The V call is TRBV5-1, the J call TRBJ2-7; D gene ambiguous. Germline V gene sequence: CDR1 SGHRS, CDR2 YFSETQ. V was pared by 2 bases and J by 2 bases, with 11 bases between. This CDR3 has 14 residues. The CDR3 region has the DNA TGCGCCAGCAGCTTCGGTCTCGATACCTACGAGCAGTACTTC. Translated: CASSFGLDTYEQYF.